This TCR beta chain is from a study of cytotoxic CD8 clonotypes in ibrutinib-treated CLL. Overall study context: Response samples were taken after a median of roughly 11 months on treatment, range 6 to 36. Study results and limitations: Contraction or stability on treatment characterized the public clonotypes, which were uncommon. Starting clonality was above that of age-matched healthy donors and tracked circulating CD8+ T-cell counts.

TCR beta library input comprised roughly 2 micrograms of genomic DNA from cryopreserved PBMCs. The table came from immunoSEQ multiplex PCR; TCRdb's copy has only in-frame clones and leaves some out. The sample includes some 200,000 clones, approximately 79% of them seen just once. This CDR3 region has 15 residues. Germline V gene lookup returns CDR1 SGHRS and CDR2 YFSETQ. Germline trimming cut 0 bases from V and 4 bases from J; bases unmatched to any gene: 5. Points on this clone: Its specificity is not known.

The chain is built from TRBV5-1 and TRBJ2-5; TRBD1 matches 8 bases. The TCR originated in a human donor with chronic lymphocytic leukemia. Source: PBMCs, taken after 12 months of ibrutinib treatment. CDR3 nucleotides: TGCGCCAGCAGCTTGGGGACAGGGTCCCGAGAGACCCAGTACTTC. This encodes CASSLGTGSRETQYF.